Shown below are 13 T cell receptor beta chains from a single sample sequenced in a study of blood T cell repertoires in COVID-19. The assay was immunoSEQ multiplex PCR, and TCRdb's table has in-frame clones only and misses some. The sample contains 300,000 to 400,000 clones, approximately 88% of which appear only once. The sample consisted of PBMCs or T cells enriched from blood (not recorded which). These receptors were collected from a man aged 25-40 years who had recovered from COVID-19.

This clone turned up a few times. V usage is TRBV30 and J usage is TRBJ1-3; D not resolved. The CDR3 has 12 amino acids. CDR1 is GTSNPN and CDR2 is SVGIG in the germline V gene (reference sequence). With 4 bases removed from V and 0 bases from J, the gap between germline ends came to 4 bases. In nucleotides, the CDR3 is TGTGCCTGGATTAGCTCTGGAAACACCATATATTTT. It codes for CAWISSGNTIYF.

CDR3 DNA: TGTGCCAGCTCACCCGTCTCAGGGTCGAACACCGGGGAGCTGTTTTTT. Its translation is CASSPVSGSNTGELFF. This chain links TRBV18 with TRBJ2-2; tentatively, D is TRBD1 (5 bases). Trimming removed 3 bases from V and 0 bases from J, with 11 bases in between. Germline assignment: CDR1 KGHSH and CDR2 LQKENI. The CDR3 totals 16 residues.

This clone showed up just once. The chain uses TRBV7-2 and TRBJ2-1; TRBD2 is a possible D gene (6 bases). This CDR3 is built from 15 residues. Per the germline V gene, CDR1 is SGHTA and CDR2 is FQGNSA. V was cut by 4 bases and J by 5 bases, with 15 bases left in between. CDR3 in amino acids: CASSSLALPHNEQFF. In DNA form, the CDR3 reads TGTGCCAGCAGCTCACTAGCTCTGCCCCACAATGAGCAGTTCTTC.

The rearrangement uses TRBV21-1 and TRBJ2-7; TRBD1, the table's D call, was not compared with the DNA. TRBV21-1 constitutes a pseudogene. CDR3 size: 17 residues. The CDR3, as DNA: TGTGCCAGCAGCAAAGAGTCGGACAGGGATGGCTCCTACGAGCAGTACTTC. Residues: CASSKESDRDGSYEQYF.

About this clone: Other DNA sequences in this specimen translate into the identical CDR3. This chain joins TRBV2 and TRBJ1-5, with D possibly TRBD1 on 6 matching bases. There are 16 residues in the CDR3. Germline CDR1 is SNHLY and CDR2 is FYNNEI. V lost 4 bases and J 1 base, leaving 14 bases between the germline ends. The CDR3 DNA sequence: TGTGCCAGCAGTGTTGGAGGGGGAGGGAGCAATCAGCCCCAGCATTTT. The encoded protein is CASSVGGGGSNQPQHF.

V gene TRBV7-8 combines with J gene TRBJ1-6, with TRBD1 identical over 10 bases. The CDR3 is 15 residues long. V shed 8 bases, J shed 8 bases, and the junction held 9 bases outside the gene matches. Germline-derived CDR1 and CDR2 are SGHVS and FQNEAQ. CDR3 amino acids: CASGDRGLSYSPLHF. The CDR3 DNA sequence: TGTGCCAGCGGGGACAGGGGACTTTCTTATTCACCCCTCCACTTT.

The V call is TRBV5-1, the J call TRBJ1-1; 8 bases agree with TRBD1. V was pared by 4 bases and J by 0 bases, with 2 bases of the junction left unmatched. From germline, CDR1 is SGHRS and CDR2 YFSETQ. CDR3 length equals 14 residues. DNA for the CDR3: TGCGCCAGCAGCCAACAGGGGGTGAACACTGAAGCTTTCTTT. Translation gives CASSQQGVNTEAFF.

The V and J genes are TRBV27 and TRBJ2-2, with TRBD1 matching 8 bases. Unmatched junction bases numbered 7, after V lost 6 bases and J lost 4 bases. Germline V gene sequence: CDR1 MNHEY, CDR2 SMNVEV (reference sequence). CDR3 length equals 15 residues. The CDR3 region has the DNA TGTGCCAGCAGCCCCGGACAGGGAGTCACCGGGGAGCTGTTTTTT. Residues: CASSPGQGVTGELFF.

J is TRBJ2-7 and V is TRBV18, with 11 bases matching TRBD1. Germline CDR1 KGHSH, CDR2 LQKENI. The CDR3 loop spans 15 amino acids. The V segment lost 3 bases and the J segment 4 bases; nucleotides outside the gene matches: 5. The DNA for the CDR3 is TGTGCCAGCTCACCCTGGGACAGGGGGAGGTACGAGCAGTACTTC. This translates into CASSPWDRGRYEQYF. Looking up the rest from reference TRBV18 and TRBJ2-7 gives the full variable domain: NAGVMQNPRHLVRRRGQEARLRCSPMKGHSHVYWYRQLPEEGLKFMVYLQKENIIDESGMPKERFSAEFPKEGPSILRIQQVVRGDSAAYFCASSPWDRGRYEQYFGPGTRLTVT.

This clone was counted a few times. The chain carries TRBV6-5 and TRBJ1-5, with 8 nucleotides matching TRBD1. CDR1 MNHEY and CDR2 SVGAGI come from the germline V gene. J gave up 7 bases and V 5 bases, and 7 bases lay outside the gene matches. The CDR3 is 14 residues long. Here the CDR3 reads CASSPSGGWQPQHF. CDR3 nucleotides: TGTGCCAGCAGTCCATCAGGGGGCTGGCAGCCCCAGCATTTT.

This clone came up once. The V and J genes are TRBV7-2 and TRBJ1-6; D is unresolved. The length of the CDR3 is 14 residues. V gave up 3 bases and J gave up 7 bases, with 10 bases separating them. Germline V gene data show CDR1 as SGHTA and CDR2 as FQGNSA. This chain's CDR3 is CASSLEVRNSPLHF. The CDR3 coding sequence is TGTGCCAGCAGCTTGGAGGTTAGAAATTCACCCCTCCACTTT.

A note on this clone: A much larger clone is a single base away; this may be a read error. The V gene is TRBV11-3, the J gene TRBJ2-3; 9 bases are a match to TRBD2. The CDR3 extends over 15 amino acids. The junction had 5 bases not matched to a gene; V was cut back by 5 bases and J by 2 bases. The V gene's germline CDR1 is SGHNT and CDR2 YENEEA. The CDR3, as DNA: TGTGCCAGCAGCCCAAGCGGGGGGATCACAGATACGCAGTATTTT. Amino acid sequence: CASSPSGGITDTQYF.

This CDR3 is CATSRDPAGEEKLFF. In DNA, the CDR3 is TGTGCCACCAGCAGAGATCCGGCAGGGGAAGAAAAACTGTTTTTT. The genes are TRBV15 and TRBJ1-4, with D possibly matching TRBD1 (6 bases). This CDR3 comprises 15 residues. V lost 0 bases, J lost 8 bases, and 13 bases lay in between. Germline loops: CDR1 LNHNV, CDR2 YYDKDF (reference sequence).